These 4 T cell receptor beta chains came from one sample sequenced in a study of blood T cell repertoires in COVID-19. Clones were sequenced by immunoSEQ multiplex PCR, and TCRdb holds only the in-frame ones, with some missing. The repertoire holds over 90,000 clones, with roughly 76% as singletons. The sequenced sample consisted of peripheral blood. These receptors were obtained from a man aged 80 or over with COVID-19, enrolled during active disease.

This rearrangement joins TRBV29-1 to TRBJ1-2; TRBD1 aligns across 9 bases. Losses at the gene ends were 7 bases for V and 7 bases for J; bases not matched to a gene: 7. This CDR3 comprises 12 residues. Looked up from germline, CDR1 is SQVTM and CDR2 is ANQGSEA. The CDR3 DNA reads TGCAGCGGCGGACAGGGGAATTCTGGCTACACCTTC. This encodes CSGGQGNSGYTF.

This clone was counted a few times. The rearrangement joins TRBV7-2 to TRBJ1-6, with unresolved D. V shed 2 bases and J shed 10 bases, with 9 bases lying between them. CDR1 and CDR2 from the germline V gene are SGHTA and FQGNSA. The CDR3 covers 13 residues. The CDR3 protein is CASSLYLGSPLHF. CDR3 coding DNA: TGTGCCAGCAGCTTATATCTAGGATCACCCCTCCACTTT.

CDR3 coding DNA: TGTGCCAGCAGCTTGGTTGCCTTAGCCTACGAGCAGTACTTC. Amino acid sequence: CASSLVALAYEQYF. The chain has TRBV11-2 and TRBJ2-7, with D uncertain. The CDR3 has 14 amino acids. V lost 3 bases to trimming and J lost 2 bases, with 11 bases between them. Germline V gene data show CDR1 as SGHAT and CDR2 as FQNNGV.

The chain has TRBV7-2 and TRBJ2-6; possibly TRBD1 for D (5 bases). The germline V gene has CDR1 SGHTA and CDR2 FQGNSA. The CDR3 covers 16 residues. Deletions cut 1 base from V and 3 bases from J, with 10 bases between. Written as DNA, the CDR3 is TGTGCCAGCAGCTTAGTGCAGGGTTATGGGGCCAACGTCCTGACTTTC. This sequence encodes CASSLVQGYGANVLTF.